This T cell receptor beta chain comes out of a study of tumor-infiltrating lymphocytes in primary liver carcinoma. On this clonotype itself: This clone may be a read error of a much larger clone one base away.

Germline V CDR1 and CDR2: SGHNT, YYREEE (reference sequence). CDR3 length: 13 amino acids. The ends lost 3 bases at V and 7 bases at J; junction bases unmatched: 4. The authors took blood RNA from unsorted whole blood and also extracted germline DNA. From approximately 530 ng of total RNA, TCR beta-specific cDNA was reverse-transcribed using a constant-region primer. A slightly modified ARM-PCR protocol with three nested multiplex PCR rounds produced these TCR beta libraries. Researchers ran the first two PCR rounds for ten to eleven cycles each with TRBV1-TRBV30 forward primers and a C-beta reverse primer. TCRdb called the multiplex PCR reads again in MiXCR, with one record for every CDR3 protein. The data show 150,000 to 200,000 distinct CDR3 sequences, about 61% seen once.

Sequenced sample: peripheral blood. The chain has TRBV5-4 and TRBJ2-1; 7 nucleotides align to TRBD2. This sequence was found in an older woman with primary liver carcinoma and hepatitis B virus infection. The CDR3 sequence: CASSSGRWNEQFF. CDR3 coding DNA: TGTGCCAGCAGCTCCGGGAGGTGGAATGAGCAGTTCTTC.